This T cell receptor beta chain was sequenced in a study of identical twins. General observations from the study: Fewer insertions were carried by abundant cord blood beta clonotypes, but none was seen in memory repertoires. Weaker excess twin sharing was seen among beta out-of-frame sequences.

V lost 5 bases, J lost 11 bases, and 11 bases lay in between. The CDR3 consists of 11 residues. TCRdb used MiXCR to reprocess the 5' RACE reads, holding one entry per CDR3 protein. Of fewer than 250,000 distinct CDR3 sequences listed, around 8% are singletons. This clonotype was detected only a few times. The antigen is unknown. The same data also contributed to another study, on yellow fever vaccine responses in identical twins.

The receptor was isolated from a woman in her late teens or twenties in good health. The V gene is TRBV12-3 or TRBV12-4, the J gene TRBJ2-3, with D possibly matching TRBD2 (6 bases). The sequenced sample was memory (CD45RO+) T cells sorted from blood. CDR3 nucleotide sequence: TGTGCCAGCAGTCGGGACTTTGAGCAGTATTTT. Protein: CASSRDFEQYF.